The 26 T cell receptor beta chains reported below all come from one sample, sequenced in a study of blood T cells in healthy people across ages (dated by TCRdb to about 2015). Library method: 5' RACE. Sequencer: Illumina HiSeq 2500. The second PCR ran for roughly 7 to 11 cycles and used a J-beta primer mix along with a sample-barcoded 5' primer. The public reads were reanalyzed by TCRdb: fastp trimming at Q25, MiXCR alignment, in-frame beta chains only. Rows matching on CDR3 protein sequence are summarized as one entry with the most common DNA and genes. This sample comprises 850,000 to 1,000,000 distinct CDR3 sequences, roughly 52% of them detected only once. Around 15% of the sample is held by the ten biggest clonotypes. The specimen was blood. These receptors came from a young man in good health.

Notes on this clonotype: A read error may produce the germline difference seen at one junction end. V is TRBV28 and J is TRBJ2-7; D is uncertain. Germline values: CDR1 MDHEN, CDR2 SYDVKM. CDR3 length: 11 residues. The CDR3 loop is CASSRNYQQYF. CDR3 in DNA: TGTGCCAGCAGCCGAAACTACCAGCAGTACTTC.

The chain is built from TRBV30 and TRBJ1-4, with a tentative D call TRBD1 (5 bases). CDR1 is GTSNPN and CDR2 is SVGIG in the germline V gene (reference sequence). The germline V and J ends were trimmed by 1 base and 8 bases, with 8 bases remaining between them. The CDR3 is 12 amino acids. This CDR3 is CAWSGDREKLFF. The CDR3 DNA is TGTGCCTGGAGTGGGGACCGCGAAAAACTGTTTTTT.

The V call is TRBV30, the J call TRBJ1-1; no firm D call. The CDR3 has 14 amino acids. V was pared by 4 bases and J by 4 bases, with 16 bases between. Germline V gene data show CDR1 as GTSNPN and CDR2 as SVGIG (reference sequence). CDR3 in DNA: TGTGCCTGGATCCTTCGAAGGGAAATCACTGAAGCTTTCTTT. Translation: CAWILRREITEAFF. Together with reference TRBV30 and TRBJ1-1, the CDR3 gives the full variable domain: SQTIHQWPATLVQPVGSPLSLECTVEGTSNPNLYWYRQAAGRGLQLLFYSVGIGQISSEVPQNLSASRPQDRQFILSSKKLLLSDSGFYLCAWILRREITEAFFGQGTRLTVV.

The V and J genes are TRBV6-2 or TRBV6-3 and TRBJ2-7; tentative D call: TRBD1 (5 bases). This CDR3 has 15 residues. The V end lost 7 bases, the J end lost 3 bases, and 19 bases lay between the germline ends. From germline, CDR1 is MNHEY and CDR2 SVGEGT. CDR3 protein: CASTAVDRPDYEQYF. CDR3 coding DNA: TGTGCCAGCACGGCCGTTGACAGACCTGACTACGAGCAGTACTTC.

This sequence joins TRBV6-5 and TRBJ2-1; possible D gene TRBD1, 6 bases. Germline assignment: CDR1 MNHEY and CDR2 SVGAGI. V lost 4 bases, J lost 4 bases, and 14 bases lay in between. This CDR3 comprises 15 residues. CDR3 in amino acids: CASSSQTGLYNEQFF. CDR3 coding DNA: TGTGCCAGCAGTTCCCAGACAGGATTGTACAATGAGCAGTTCTTC.

The CDR3 loop reads CASSFTEDVETQYF. The CDR3 nucleotides are TGCGCCAGCAGCTTTACAGAGGATGTCGAGACCCAGTACTTC. The chain is built from TRBV5-1 and TRBJ2-5, with D unclear. V was pared by 2 bases and J by 5 bases, with 13 bases between. The length of the CDR3 is 14 residues. Germline CDR1 and CDR2: SGHRS and YFSETQ. The full variable domain, its missing parts supplied by reference TRBV5-1 and TRBJ2-5, is KAGVTQTPRYLIKTRGQQVTLSCSPISGHRSVSWYQQTPGQGLQFLFEYFSETQRNKGNFPGRFSGRQFSNSRSEMNVSTLELGDSALYLCASSFTEDVETQYFGPGTRLLVL.

J is TRBJ2-1 and V is TRBV20-1, with TRBD2 matching over 9 bases. CDR1 and CDR2 from the germline V gene are DFQATT and SNEGSKA (reference sequence). The length of the CDR3 is 15 residues. The J segment lost 8 bases and the V segment lost 1 base, leaving 9 bases of the junction unmatched. The CDR3 loop reads CSARGGGAVPYEQFF. The CDR3 DNA follows: TGCAGTGCTAGAGGCGGGGGGGCGGTTCCTTATGAGCAGTTCTTC.

V gene TRBV6-2 or TRBV6-3 combines with J gene TRBJ1-1; D is possibly TRBD1 (5 bases). CDR3 length: 14 residues. V lost 6 bases to trimming and J lost 4 bases, with 15 bases between them. CDR1 and CDR2 (germline): MNHEY, SVGEGT. CDR3 amino acids: CASRQSWRGTEAFF. The CDR3, as DNA: TGTGCCAGCAGGCAGAGTTGGAGGGGCACTGAAGCTTTCTTT.

The chain's CDR3 is CSVDNSYYGYTF. CDR3 nucleotide sequence: TGCAGCGTTGATAACAGCTACTATGGCTACACCTTC. V and J are TRBV29-1 and TRBJ1-2; no firm D call. This CDR3 has 12 amino acids. Trimming removed 3 bases from V and 3 bases from J, with 8 bases in between. Germline CDR1 is SQVTM and CDR2 is ANQGSEA.

CDR3 bases: TGTGCCAGCAGTCGGACGGGAGTAGGTTCCTACGAGCAGTACTTC. Its translation: CASSRTGVGSYEQYF. The V gene is TRBV7-2, the J gene TRBJ2-7, with D possibly being TRBD2 (6 bases). V lost 6 bases to trimming and J lost 1 base, with 16 bases between them. CDR1 and CDR2 from the germline V gene are SGHTA and FQGNSA. CDR3 length: 15 amino acids.

This sequence joins TRBV2 and TRBJ2-1; 8 positions match TRBD2. Trimming took 5 bases from V and 6 from J; bases not matched to a gene: 12. The CDR3 runs to 16 residues. Germline V CDR1 and CDR2: SNHLY, FYNNEI. CDR3 sequence reads: CASSKTTGLESNEQFF. The CDR3 DNA follows: TGTGCCAGCAGTAAAACGACGGGACTAGAGAGCAATGAGCAGTTCTTC.

The chain employs TRBV3-1 and TRBJ2-1; 11 bases map to TRBD2. The CDR3 runs to 16 residues. Trimming at V came to 0 bases and at J to 8 bases, leaving 6 bases not matched to a gene. In germline, CDR1 is LGHDT, CDR2 YNNKEL (reference sequence). CDR3 protein: CASSQEHSGGAHEQFF. CDR3 nucleotide sequence: TGTGCCAGCAGCCAAGAGCATAGCGGGGGGGCCCATGAGCAGTTCTTC.

This clonotype was counted between two and nine times. V gene TRBV29-1 combines with J gene TRBJ1-1; D not certain. With 0 bases removed from V and 4 bases from J, the gap between germline ends came to 6 bases. Germline V lookup: CDR1 SQVTM, CDR2 ANQGSEA. The CDR3 length is 12 residues. The CDR3 DNA sequence: TGCAGCGTTGAAGATCCGGGCACTGAAGCTTTCTTT. This sequence encodes CSVEDPGTEAFF.

The J gene is TRBJ2-7, the V gene TRBV27, with D possibly matching TRBD2 (7 bases). Germline V gene data show CDR1 as MNHEY and CDR2 as SMNVEV (reference sequence). V lost 5 bases to trimming and J lost 0 bases, with 17 bases between them. The CDR3 is made up of 16 amino acids. CDR3 DNA: TGTGCCAGCAGTGTCTCGGGGGGCTTGAGCTCCTACGAGCAGTACTTC. It specifies CASSVSGGLSSYEQYF.

On this clonotype: One junction end does not reproduce the germline sequence, and a read error may be involved. The chain is built from TRBV29-1 and TRBJ2-7; TRBD1 or TRBD2 may be the D gene (5 bases each). The germline V gene has CDR1 SQVTM and CDR2 ANQGSEA. This CDR3 is 14 amino acids long. Here the CDR3 DNA reads TGCAGCGTTGATCAGGGAATAGGAGGCTACGAGCGGTACTTC. Translating gives CSVDQGIGGYERYF.

CDR3 DNA sequence: TGTGCCAGCAGTTACTCCAGACTAGGGTCCCAGCAGTATTTT. Amino acids: CASSYSRLGSQQYF. The gene calls are TRBV6-5 and TRBJ2-3, with TRBD2 as a possible D gene (6 bases). The CDR3 sequence is 14 residues long. Germline CDR1 and CDR2: MNHEY and SVGAGI. V lost 0 bases to trimming and J lost 11 bases, with 15 bases between them.

The V gene is TRBV5-4, the J gene TRBJ1-2; D gene unclear. With 1 base removed from V and 0 bases from J, the gap between germline ends came to 13 bases. CDR3 length: 16 residues. The germline gives CDR1 SGHNT, CDR2 YYREEE (reference sequence). The CDR3 sequence is CASSLFGTQANYGYTF. The CDR3 DNA follows: TGTGCCAGCAGCTTGTTCGGCACCCAAGCTAACTATGGCTACACCTTC.

This clonotype was seen a handful of times. J is TRBJ2-7 and V is TRBV16; no clear D gene. In germline, CDR1 is KGHSY, CDR2 FQNENV. The CDR3 is 14 residues long. Trimming removed 0 bases from V and 5 bases from J, with 11 bases in between. The CDR3 DNA reads as TGTGCCAGCAGCCAATCGTTAGGAATCGACGAGCAGTACTTC. It is translated as CASSQSLGIDEQYF.

This clonotype was recorded once. V usage is TRBV6-1 and J usage is TRBJ2-3, with a weak D call TRBD2 (6 bases). Trimming pared 7 bases from V and 2 bases from J, leaving 22 bases between. Germline V lookup: CDR1 MNHNS, CDR2 SASEGT. The CDR3 consists of 17 residues. CDR3 DNA sequence: TGTGCCAGCACCACCAGCCGGGACTCCAGAAACACAGATACGCAGTATTTT. Amino acids: CASTTSRDSRNTDTQYF.

This clonotype was seen only a few times. V usage is TRBV7-9 and J usage is TRBJ2-4; 10 nucleotides match TRBD1. This CDR3 comprises 14 residues. CDR1 SEHNR and CDR2 FQNEAQ come from the germline V gene (reference sequence). Trimming took 4 bases from V and 10 from J; bases not matched to a gene: 7. The CDR3 loop is CASSSGQGVRIQYF. As DNA, the CDR3 is TGTGCCAGCAGCTCCGGACAGGGGGTCCGAATTCAGTACTTC.

The CDR3 region is CSAAFLGGPQHF. CDR3 nucleotides: TGCAGTGCTGCTTTTCTGGGGGGGCCCCAGCATTTT. The rearrangement uses TRBV20-1 and TRBJ1-5; perhaps TRBD1 as D (5 bases). The CDR3 spans 12 residues. V was trimmed by 5 bases and J by 9 bases, leaving 14 bases between them. Germline assignment: CDR1 DFQATT and CDR2 SNEGSKA (reference sequence).

The rearrangement joins TRBV3-1 to TRBJ2-7; either TRBD1 or TRBD2 may fit D (5 bases each). The V end lost 1 base, the J end lost 4 bases, and 14 bases lay between the germline ends. CDR3 size: 15 residues. Looked up from germline, CDR1 is LGHDT and CDR2 is YNNKEL (reference sequence). In DNA, the CDR3 is TGTGCCAGCAGCCAAGTAAGCTTGGGGGTATACGAGCAGTACTTC. This sequence encodes CASSQVSLGVYEQYF.

This clonotype showed up just a few times. J is TRBJ1-5 and V is TRBV20-1; tentative D call: TRBD1 (5 bases). Germline lookup yields CDR1 DFQATT and CDR2 SNEGSKA (reference sequence). Trimming took off 0 bases at V and 6 bases at J, with 9 bases between the two ends. The CDR3 consists of 13 residues. CDR3 bases: TGCAGTGCTAGAGAGAAGGGGCTTCAGCCCCAGCATTTT. Translating gives CSAREKGLQPQHF.

This clonotype was seen only a few times. CDR3 DNA: TGCAGTGCTTCCCTCAGGAGCGGGGTTAATGAGCAGTTCTTC. It codes for CSASLRSGVNEQFF. This chain connects TRBV20-1 to TRBJ2-1; 7 nucleotides match TRBD2. The CDR3 has 14 residues. Looked up from germline, CDR1 is DFQATT and CDR2 is SNEGSKA (reference sequence). J lost 7 bases, V lost 5 bases, and 11 bases had no gene match.

The V gene is TRBV6-1, the J gene TRBJ1-5; tentatively, D is TRBD1 (5 bases). The germline V gene has CDR1 MNHNS and CDR2 SASEGT. V gave up 8 bases and J gave up 2 bases, with 10 bases separating them. The CDR3 contains 13 residues. CDR3 bases: TGTGCCAGCGGGGGACGGGGCAATCAGCCCCAGCATTTT. Translated, it gives CASGGRGNQPQHF.

The rearrangement uses TRBV29-1 and TRBJ1-2, with D uncertain. Germline V lookup: CDR1 SQVTM, CDR2 ANQGSEA. Trimming stripped 6 bases from V and 5 bases from J, with 16 bases between. CDR3 size: 13 residues. The CDR3 protein is CSVALTTVYGYTF. The CDR3 region has the DNA TGCAGCGTCGCTCTGACGACGGTATATGGCTACACCTTC.